This TCR beta chain derives from a study of T cells in Graves' hyperthyroidism and ophthalmopathy. Study-wide results and limits: A 13 V-J signature model discriminated ophthalmopathy versus stable hyperthyroidism.

Uncontrolled infection, other autoimmune disease, pregnancy or lactation excluded patients. Template material for amplifying TCR beta CDR3 regions consisted of RNA transcripts. The HTBI set primed first-round TCR CDR3 RT-PCR. TCRdb used MiXCR to reprocess the multiplex PCR reads, holding one entry per CDR3 protein. The table lists around 580,000 distinct CDR3 sequences, around 45% of them singletons. V dropped 0 bases and J dropped 0; count of bases not matched to a gene: 7. Germline CDR1 reads PRHDT; CDR2 reads FYEKMQ (reference sequence). This CDR3 region has 18 residues. Details on this clonotype: The target antigen is unknown.

The chain couples TRBV13 to TRBJ2-7, with TRBD2 matching over 11 bases. This TCR was recovered from a young woman with Graves' hyperthyroidism. Input material: peripheral blood or thyroid tissue (not recorded which). The CDR3 reads CASSLGLAGDQSSYEQYF. CDR3 bases: TGTGCCAGCAGCTTAGGACTAGCGGGGGATCAGAGCTCCTACGAGCAGTACTTC.